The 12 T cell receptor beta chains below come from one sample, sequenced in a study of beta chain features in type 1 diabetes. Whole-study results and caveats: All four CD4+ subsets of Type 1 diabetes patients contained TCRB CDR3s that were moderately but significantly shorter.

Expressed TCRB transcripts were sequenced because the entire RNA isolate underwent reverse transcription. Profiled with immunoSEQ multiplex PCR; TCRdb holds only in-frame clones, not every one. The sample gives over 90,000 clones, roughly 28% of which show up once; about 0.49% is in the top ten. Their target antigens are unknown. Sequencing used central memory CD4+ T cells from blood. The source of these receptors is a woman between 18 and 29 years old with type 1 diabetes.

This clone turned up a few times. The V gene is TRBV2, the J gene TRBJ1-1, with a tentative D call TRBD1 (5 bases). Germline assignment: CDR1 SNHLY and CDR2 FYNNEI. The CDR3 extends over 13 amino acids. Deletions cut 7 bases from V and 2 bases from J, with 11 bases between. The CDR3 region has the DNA TGTGCCAGCAAAAGGGACTCAAACACTGAAGCTTTCTTT. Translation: CASKRDSNTEAFF. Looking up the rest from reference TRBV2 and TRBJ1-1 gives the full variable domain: EPEVTQTPSHQVTQMGQEVILRCVPISNHLYFYWYRQILGQKVEFLVSFYNNEISEKSEIFDDQFSVERPDGSNFTLKIRSTKLEDSAMYFCASKRDSNTEAFFGQGTRLTVV.

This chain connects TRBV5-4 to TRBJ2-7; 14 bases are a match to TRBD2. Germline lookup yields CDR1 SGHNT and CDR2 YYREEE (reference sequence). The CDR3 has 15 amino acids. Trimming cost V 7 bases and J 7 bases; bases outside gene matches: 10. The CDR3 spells CASGLGTSGSFEQYF. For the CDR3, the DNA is TGTGCCAGCGGGCTAGGGACTAGCGGGAGTTTTGAGCAGTACTTC.

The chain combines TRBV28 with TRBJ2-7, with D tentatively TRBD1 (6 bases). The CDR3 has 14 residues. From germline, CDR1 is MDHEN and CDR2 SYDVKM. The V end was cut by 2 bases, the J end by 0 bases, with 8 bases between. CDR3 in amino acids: CASSLAQGSYEQYF. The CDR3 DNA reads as TGTGCCAGCAGTTTAGCACAGGGCTCCTACGAGCAGTACTTC.

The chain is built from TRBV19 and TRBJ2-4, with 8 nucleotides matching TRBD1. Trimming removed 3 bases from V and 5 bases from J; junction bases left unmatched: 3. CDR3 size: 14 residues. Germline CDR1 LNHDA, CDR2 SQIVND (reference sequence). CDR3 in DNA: TGTGCCAGTAGTATGGGACAGGAGCAAAACATTCAGTACTTC. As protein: CASSMGQEQNIQYF.

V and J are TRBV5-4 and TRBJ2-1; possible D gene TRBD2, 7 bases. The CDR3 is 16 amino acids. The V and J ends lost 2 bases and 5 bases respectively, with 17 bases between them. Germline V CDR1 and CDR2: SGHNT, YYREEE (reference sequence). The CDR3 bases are TGTGCCAGCAGCTTATTACAGGGAGGGTCTAACAATGAGCAGTTCTTC. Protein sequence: CASSLLQGGSNNEQFF.

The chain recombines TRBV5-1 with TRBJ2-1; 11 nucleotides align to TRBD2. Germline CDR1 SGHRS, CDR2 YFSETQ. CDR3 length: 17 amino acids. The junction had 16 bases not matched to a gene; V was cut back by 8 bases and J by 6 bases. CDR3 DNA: TGCGCCAGTATTGAGGGCCCGATTAGCGGGAGGGCCAATGAGCAGTTCTTC. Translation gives CASIEGPISGRANEQFF.

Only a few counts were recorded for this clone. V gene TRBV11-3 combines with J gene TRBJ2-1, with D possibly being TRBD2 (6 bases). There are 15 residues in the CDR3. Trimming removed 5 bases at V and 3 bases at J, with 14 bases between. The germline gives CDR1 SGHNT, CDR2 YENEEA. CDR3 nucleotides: TGTGCCAGCAGCGCCGGGAGTGGGGGCTACAATGAGCAGTTCTTC. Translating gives CASSAGSGGYNEQFF.

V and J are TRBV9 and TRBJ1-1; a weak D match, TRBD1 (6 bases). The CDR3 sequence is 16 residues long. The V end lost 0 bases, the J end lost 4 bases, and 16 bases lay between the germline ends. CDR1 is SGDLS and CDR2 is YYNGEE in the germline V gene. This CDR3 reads CASSVDQGAGATEAFF. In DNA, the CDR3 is TGTGCCAGCAGCGTAGATCAAGGAGCGGGGGCCACTGAAGCTTTCTTT.

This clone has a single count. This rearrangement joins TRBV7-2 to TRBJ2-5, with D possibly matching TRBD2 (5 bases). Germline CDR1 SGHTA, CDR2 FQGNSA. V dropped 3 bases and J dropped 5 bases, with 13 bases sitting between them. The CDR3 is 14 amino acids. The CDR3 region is CASSFGMGVETQYF. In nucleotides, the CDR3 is TGTGCCAGCAGCTTTGGGATGGGAGTGGAGACCCAGTACTTC.

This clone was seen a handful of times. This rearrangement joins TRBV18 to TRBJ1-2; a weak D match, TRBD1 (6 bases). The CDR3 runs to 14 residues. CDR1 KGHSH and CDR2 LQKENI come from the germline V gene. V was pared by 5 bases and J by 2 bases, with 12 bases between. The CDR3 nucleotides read TGTGCCAGCTCATCGGGACAAGCCAACTATGGCTACACCTTC. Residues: CASSSGQANYGYTF. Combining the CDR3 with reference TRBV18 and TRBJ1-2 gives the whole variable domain NAGVMQNPRHLVRRRGQEARLRCSPMKGHSHVYWYRQLPEEGLKFMVYLQKENIIDESGMPKERFSAEFPKEGPSILRIQQVVRGDSAAYFCASSSGQANYGYTFGSGTRLTVV.

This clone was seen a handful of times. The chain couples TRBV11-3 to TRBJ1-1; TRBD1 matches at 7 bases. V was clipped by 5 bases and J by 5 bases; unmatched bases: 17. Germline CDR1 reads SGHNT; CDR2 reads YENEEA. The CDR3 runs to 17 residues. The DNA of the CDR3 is TGTGCCAGCAGCCGACCTCTCATAGGGGGCGCGAGGACTGAAGCTTTCTTT. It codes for CASSRPLIGGARTEAFF.

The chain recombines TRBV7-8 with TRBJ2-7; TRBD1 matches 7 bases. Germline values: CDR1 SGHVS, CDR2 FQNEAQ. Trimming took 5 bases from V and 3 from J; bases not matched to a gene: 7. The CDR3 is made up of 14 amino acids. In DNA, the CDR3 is TGTGCCAGCAGCCCTTACCGGGACAGCTACGAGCAGTACGTC. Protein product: CASSPYRDSYEQYV.